This TCR beta chain is from a study of tumor and adjacent non-tumor tissue in lung cancer (dated by TCRdb to the late 2010s). Background on the whole study: By cancer type, the cohort comprised around 11 adenocarcinoma patients, a couple of squamous cell carcinoma patients and 1 small cell lung cancer patient. A total of fewer than 150 million productive TCRbeta reads were generated by sequencing, corresponding to an average of roughly 4 million reads per sample. More than 25 paired specimens, one tumor and one normal lung sample per patient, were profiled by TCRbeta CDR3 sequencing. The study compared bulk TCRbeta repertoires from lung tumor tissue and matched distant non-tumor lung tissue of under 16 lung cancer patients. The approximately 15 patients were aged about 30 to 76 years, included approximately ten men and 5 women, and had TNM stage I to III disease. What the work shows at the level of the full study, not this receptor alone: A significantly larger cumulative share of the repertoire was made up by the top 100 clones in normal lung than in tumor tissue. Neither the sequencing platform nor unique molecular identifiers are named or mentioned anywhere in the methods. The cohort had only around 14 patients, and the authors noted that larger samples and more detailed clinical data are needed. Because peripheral blood was not sequenced, blood TCRbeta repertoires in the lung cancer patients of the study were not examined. Significantly higher TCR diversity was found in younger patients, and higher tumor TCR diversity was associated with shorter overall and disease-free survival. Tumor tissue showed significantly higher TCR diversity (inverse Simpson) than normal lung tissue, at 431.37 vs 166.20 (P = 0.0075, Mann-Whitney U test).

Bulk unsorted tissue served as the source for RNA extraction, and RNA quality was assessed using a NanoDrop ND-1000 and an Agilent 2100. The donors were newly diagnosed lung cancer patients admitted for thoracic surgery in China from August to November 2014 who had not received prior chemotherapy. The study excluded patients who had received radiotherapy or chemotherapy before or who had another cancer at the same time. Surgical tissue pieces of roughly 1-2 cm3 were preserved in RNAlater solution and stored at -80 °C until use. Libraries were prepared through multiplex PCR. Sequenced using an Illumina HiSeq 2500. TCRbeta libraries were constructed through three rounds of nested PCR with primers (Table S4) according to protocols adapted from ARM-PCR. PCR products of 200-500 bp were gel-excised and purified with the QIAquick gel extraction kit before sequencing. As for how the authors treated the data: Reads were cleaned with Trimmomatic, merged with FLASH into complete CDR3 sequences, and assigned to V(D)J germline segments with MiTCR. Clonal diversity was computed as the inverse Simpson's index with VDJtools. In-frame sequences lacking a premature stop codon were counted as productive reads. The raw public data were reprocessed by TCRdb itself: fastp quality trimming at Q25, MiXCR clonotype calling, in-frame beta chains only. Every entry covers one CDR3 protein and lists the most common genes and DNA from its rows. The V and J calls here are based on TCRdb, not the publication. The sample data list roughly 150,000 distinct CDR3 sequences, and 60% to 70% of these were observed just once. The top ten clonotypes cover 15% to 20% of the sample.

Remarks on this clonotype: The specificity of this receptor is unknown. No base-level quality is on record; no much larger clone is a single base apart.

V gives up 0 bases and J gives up 0 bases, and the segment between their germline ends measures 6 bases. Spanning cysteine to phenylalanine, the CDR3 consists of 15 amino acids. CDR3 DNA is the only sequence kept; it has 45 bases, read in frame from the first base. According to the germline V gene, CDR1 reads KGHDR and CDR2 reads SFDVKD. This sequence was found in a man aged 55 to 70 with small cell lung cancer. The chain couples TRBV24-1 to TRBJ2-3; confidence is insufficient to name the D gene. Sequenced input: lung tumor tissue. The CDR3 reads as follows: CATSDLAESTDTQYF. The DNA is as follows: TGTGCCACCAGTGATTTGGCAGAGAGCACAGATACGCAGTATTTT.